This section outlines one T cell receptor beta chain sequence together with its context. The antigen is unknown. The data are from a study of T cell responses to AZD1222 COVID-19 vaccine. General observations from the study: At baseline, just six AZD1222 recipients tested seropositive. Two AZD1222 doses significantly raised spike-specific TCR breadth and depth over controls. Mapped onto spike, vaccine-associated CD4 TCRs spanned it and were dominant at 160-218 and 743-854.

Germline lookup yields CDR1 LNHNV and CDR2 YYDKDF (reference sequence). V shed 5 bases and J shed 0 bases, with 19 bases lying between them. There are 17 residues in the CDR3. The data were produced by immunoSEQ multiplex PCR, yet TCRdb's version contains in-frame clones alone and is incomplete. The sample includes about 140,000 clones, 88% seen only once; the top ten take approximately 3%. Material: peripheral blood, obtained 28 days after the second AZD1222 dose. The chain is built from TRBV15 and TRBJ2-5; perhaps D is TRBD1 or TRBD2 (6 bases each). This receptor was obtained from an adult who received the AZD1222 COVID-19 vaccine. As DNA, the CDR3 is TGTGCCACCAGCGGTACTTCGACAGGAGGGTACCAAGAGACCCAGTACTTC. The encoded protein is CATSGTSTGGYQETQYF.